One sample yielded the 23 T cell receptor beta chains listed below, sequenced in a study of T cell responses to AZD1222 COVID-19 vaccine. The repertoire was sequenced with immunoSEQ multiplex PCR; TCRdb's copy has only in-frame clones and lacks some. The sample lists 150,000 to 200,000 clones, approximately 92% occurring once. The specimen comprised peripheral blood, sampled on day 0 of AZD1222 vaccination. The receptor source for this set is an adult in good health.

DNA of the CDR3: TGTGCCAGCAGCTCATTCAGGGCCAATGAGCAGTTCTTC. Protein product: CASSSFRANEQFF. The chain recombines TRBV7-2 with TRBJ2-1; the D gene is possibly TRBD1 (5 bases). CDR1 SGHTA and CDR2 FQGNSA come from the germline V gene. V was shortened by 4 bases and J by 6 bases, with 10 bases between the two germline ends. The CDR3 spans 13 residues.

DNA for the CDR3: TGCGCCAGCAGTGAGAGACAGGGAGGTGAAGCTTTCTTT. Amino acids: CASSERQGGEAFF. V gene TRBV10-2 combines with J gene TRBJ1-1, with 7 bases that match TRBD1. The trim removed 2 bases at V and 7 bases at J, leaving 4 bases unmatched. The length of the CDR3 is 13 residues. Germline CDR1 WSHSY, CDR2 SAAADI.

The chain carries TRBV7-2 and TRBJ2-5; D perhaps matches TRBD1 (5 bases). Germline V gene data show CDR1 as SGHTA and CDR2 as FQGNSA. The CDR3 contains 14 residues. V was trimmed by 3 bases and J by 5 bases, leaving 13 bases between them. CDR3 sequence reads: CASSFQGSRETQYF. The DNA for the CDR3 is TGTGCCAGCAGCTTCCAGGGATCCCGTGAGACCCAGTACTTC.

V usage is TRBV19 and J usage is TRBJ2-1; 7 bases are shared with TRBD1. Germline V gene lookup returns CDR1 LNHDA and CDR2 SQIVND (reference sequence). J lost 5 bases, V lost 8 bases, and 6 bases had no gene match. The CDR3 covers 13 residues. CDR3 coding DNA: TGTGCCAGTGACCTTACAGGGGACAATGAGCAGTTCTTC. It translates to CASDLTGDNEQFF. The full variable domain, with the rest looked up from reference TRBV19 and TRBJ2-1, is DGGITQSPKYLFRKEGQNVTLSCEQNLNHDAMYWYRQDPGQGLRLIYYSQIVNDFQKGDIAEGYSVSREKKESFPLTVTSAQKNPTAFYLCASDLTGDNEQFFGPGTRLTVL.

This sequence joins TRBV7-9 and TRBJ1-1; 8 nucleotides match TRBD1. The germline V gene has CDR1 SEHNR and CDR2 FQNEAQ (reference sequence). V lost 4 bases, J lost 0 bases, and 1 base stayed unmatched. This CDR3 region has 14 residues. CDR3 coding DNA: TGTGCCAGCAGCTCGGGACAGGTGAACACTGAAGCTTTCTTT. Its translation: CASSSGQVNTEAFF. Complete variable domain (other parts from reference TRBV7-9 and TRBJ1-1): DTGVSQNPRHKITKRGQNVTFRCDPISEHNRLYWYRQTLGQGPEFLTYFQNEAQLEKSRLLSDRFSAERPKGSFSTLEIQRTEQGDSAMYLCASSSGQVNTEAFFGQGTRLTVV.

CDR3 coding DNA: TGTGCCAGCAGCTTTAAGGGGTACAGGGCGGATGAGCAGTTCTTC. Translation: CASSFKGYRADEQFF. The chain is built from TRBV7-2 and TRBJ2-1, with D tentatively TRBD1 (6 bases). Trimming cost V 3 bases and J 8 bases, with 17 bases left between them. This CDR3 has 15 residues. Per germline, CDR1 SGHTA and CDR2 FQGNSA.

The V gene is TRBV4-1, the J gene TRBJ1-2; a weak D match, TRBD1 (5 bases). The CDR3 spans 16 residues. Trimming stripped 0 bases from V and 8 bases from J, with 19 bases between. Per germline, CDR1 MGHRA and CDR2 YSYEKL. The CDR3 coding sequence is TGCGCCAGCAGCCAAGAGGGATTTGACAGCGGAAGGGGCTACACCTTC. Translated, it gives CASSQEGFDSGRGYTF.

This chain links TRBV5-6 with TRBJ2-3; the match to TRBD1 covers 10 bases. V gave up 10 bases and J gave up 6 bases; unmatched junction bases: 14. This CDR3 contains 15 residues. Germline V gene sequence: CDR1 SGHDT, CDR2 YYEEEE. CDR3 protein: CASKVRQGAHDTQYF. CDR3 DNA sequence: TGTGCCTCCAAAGTGAGACAGGGGGCGCACGATACGCAGTATTTT.

V usage is TRBV7-6 and J usage is TRBJ1-3; D gene uncertain. CDR3 size: 17 residues. V was pared by 5 bases and J by 0 bases, with 17 bases between. The germline gives CDR1 SGHVS, CDR2 FNYEAQ. The CDR3 region is CASSDRPLASSGNTIYF. CDR3 bases: TGTGCCAGCAGCGATAGACCGTTAGCGAGCTCTGGAAACACCATATATTTT.

The gene calls are TRBV7-9 and TRBJ2-7; D remains ambiguous. V was shortened by 1 base and J by 1 base, with 5 bases between the two germline ends. Germline lookup yields CDR1 SEHNR and CDR2 FQNEAQ (reference sequence). The CDR3 length is 13 residues. DNA of the CDR3: TGTGCCAGCAGCTTAGTAGCATCCTACGAGCAGTACTTC. Protein: CASSLVASYEQYF.

The rearrangement links TRBV6-5 to TRBJ1-2; D remains ambiguous. The CDR3 runs 13 residues. The ends were cut back, 6 bases at V and 3 bases at J, with 11 bases in the middle. Per the germline V gene, CDR1 is MNHEY and CDR2 is SVGAGI. CDR3 in amino acids: CASRPTRYYGYTF. DNA for the CDR3: TGTGCCAGCAGGCCTACCAGGTACTATGGCTACACCTTC.

The rearrangement joins TRBV2 to TRBJ2-6, with D perhaps matching TRBD1 (5 bases). Germline V CDR1 and CDR2: SNHLY, FYNNEI. The V end was cut by 9 bases, the J end by 0 bases, with 15 bases between. The CDR3 is made up of 16 amino acids. For the CDR3, the DNA is TGTGCCAGAAATGGGCAGGGTCGCTCTGGGGCCAACGTCCTGACTTTC. Its protein product is CARNGQGRSGANVLTF.

V gene TRBV7-9 combines with J gene TRBJ2-5, with 8 bases aligning to TRBD2. Germline CDR1 and CDR2: SEHNR and FQNEAQ (reference sequence). V dropped 5 bases and J dropped 3; count of bases not matched to a gene: 5. This CDR3 is built from 14 residues. This CDR3 is CASSRRAGEETQYF. CDR3 sequence (DNA): TGTGCCAGCAGCAGGCGAGCGGGAGAAGAGACCCAGTACTTC.

The chain joins TRBV25-1 to TRBJ1-6, with D possibly being TRBD1 (5 bases). Trimming took 1 base from V and 8 from J, leaving 12 bases between them. Germline CDR1 is MGHDK and CDR2 is SYGVNS. The CDR3 contains 15 residues. Here the CDR3 reads CASSEWGRVDSPLHF. CDR3 in DNA: TGTGCCAGCAGTGAATGGGGACGGGTTGATTCACCCCTCCACTTT.

V is TRBV29-1 and J is TRBJ2-5, with 10 nucleotides matching TRBD2. This CDR3 comprises 14 residues. CDR1 and CDR2 from the germline V gene are SQVTM and ANQGSEA. The V and J ends lost 7 bases and 3 bases, in that order; junction bases with no gene match: 8. The CDR3 reads CSAGRLAGEETQYF. The CDR3 nucleotides are TGCAGCGCTGGACGACTAGCGGGTGAAGAGACCCAGTACTTC. Supplemented by reference TRBV29-1 and TRBJ2-5, the full variable domain reads SAVISQKPSRDICQRGTSLTIQCQVDSQVTMMFWYRQQPGQSLTLIATANQGSEATYESGFVIDKFPISRPNLTFSTLTVSNMSPEDSSIYLCSAGRLAGEETQYFGPGTRLLVL.

The chain carries TRBV5-4 and TRBJ2-5, with D possibly matching TRBD1 (6 bases). Germline CDR1 and CDR2: SGHNT and YYREEE (reference sequence). Between the trimmed V and J ends, which lost 2 bases and 5 bases, there was a span of 16 bases. This CDR3 spans 15 amino acids. The CDR3 protein is CASSLVGGIFETQYF. The DNA for the CDR3 is TGTGCCAGCAGCTTAGTAGGGGGAATCTTCGAGACCCAGTACTTC. Based on the CDR3 plus reference TRBV5-4 and TRBJ2-5, the full variable domain is ETGVTQSPTHLIKTRGQQVTLRCSSQSGHNTVSWYQQALGQGPQFIFQYYREEENGRGNFPPRFSGLQFPNYSSELNVNALELDDSALYLCASSLVGGIFETQYFGPGTRLLVL.

This chain links TRBV6-5 with TRBJ1-2; D call uncertain. Per the germline V gene, CDR1 is MNHEY and CDR2 is SVGAGI. The CDR3 length is 13 residues. Trimming pared 8 bases from V and 8 bases from J, leaving 18 bases between. Here the CDR3 reads CASRDRATGGYTF. The CDR3 region has the DNA TGTGCCAGCCGAGACCGGGCCACGGGGGGCTACACCTTC.

The chain links TRBV7-9 to TRBJ1-2, with a weak D call TRBD1 (5 bases). Germline lookup yields CDR1 SEHNR and CDR2 FQNEAQ (reference sequence). Trimming took off 4 bases at V and 6 bases at J, with 12 bases between the two ends. The CDR3 length is 13 residues. The CDR3 region is CASSSPGLHGYTF. DNA for the CDR3: TGTGCCAGCAGCTCTCCAGGGTTACATGGCTACACCTTC.

The rearrangement links TRBV28 to TRBJ1-5; D is possibly TRBD1 (5 bases). Germline-derived CDR1 and CDR2 are MDHEN and SYDVKM. This CDR3 has 16 amino acids. V lost 0 bases and J 5 bases, leaving 14 bases between the germline ends. CDR3 coding DNA: TGTGCCAGCAGTTTATGGGGGGGGGAGTCAGATCAGCCCCAGCATTTT. Residues: CASSLWGGESDQPQHF. Combining the CDR3 with reference TRBV28 and TRBJ1-5 gives the whole variable domain DVKVTQSSRYLVKRTGEKVFLECVQDMDHENMFWYRQDPGLGLRLIYFSYDVKMKEKGDIPEGYSVSREKKERFSLILESASTNQTSMYLCASSLWGGESDQPQHFGDGTRLSIL.

The J gene is TRBJ1-5, the V gene TRBV6-4; 7 bases fit TRBD1. Germline-derived CDR1 and CDR2 are MRHNA and SNTAGT. The J segment lost 6 bases and the V segment lost 8 bases, leaving 4 bases of the junction unmatched. The CDR3 covers 12 residues. The CDR3 nucleotides are TGTGCCAGCCGACAGGGAGGTCAGCCCCAGCATTTT. It yields the protein CASRQGGQPQHF.

This clone was detected once. This chain uses TRBV7-9 with TRBJ1-1; 7 nucleotides align to TRBD1. Germline trimming cut 5 bases from V and 1 base from J; bases unmatched to any gene: 7. This CDR3 contains 15 residues. CDR1 and CDR2 from the germline V gene are SEHNR and FQNEAQ (reference sequence). CDR3 in amino acids: CASSPRGLRNTEAFF. CDR3 DNA: TGTGCCAGCAGCCCCAGGGGGTTGAGGAACACTGAAGCTTTCTTT.

The rearrangement uses TRBV3-1 (or the pseudogene TRBV3-2) and TRBJ2-1; TRBD2 agrees at 10 bases. From germline, CDR1 is LGHDT and CDR2 YNNKEL (reference sequence). J lost 0 bases, V lost 5 bases, and 4 bases had no gene match. The CDR3 extends over 16 amino acids. The chain's CDR3 is CASSVLAGSSYNEQFF. The CDR3 region has the DNA TGTGCCAGCAGCGTACTAGCGGGGAGCTCCTACAATGAGCAGTTCTTC.

The chain links TRBV2 to TRBJ1-2; D remains ambiguous. The CDR3 extends over 12 amino acids. Between the trimmed V and J ends, which lost 10 bases and 3 bases, there was a span of 12 bases. The germline CDR1 and CDR2 sequences are SNHLY and FYNNEI. This CDR3 reads CATLTLYYGYTF. In DNA form, the CDR3 reads TGTGCCACCTTGACGTTGTACTATGGCTACACCTTC. Complete variable domain (other parts from reference TRBV2 and TRBJ1-2): EPEVTQTPSHQVTQMGQEVILRCVPISNHLYFYWYRQILGQKVEFLVSFYNNEISEKSEIFDDQFSVERPDGSNFTLKIRSTKLEDSAMYFCATLTLYYGYTFGSGTRLTVV.